The clone carrying this TCR beta chain was recorded only once. Its antigen is not identified. The record originates from a study of CD4+ T cells in melanoma. Data came from immunoSEQ multiplex PCR; TCRdb stores just in-frame clones and leaves some out. The table has approximately 110,000 clones, 92% seen once. CDR3 length: 15 residues. CDR1 and CDR2 from the germline V gene are LNHNV and YYDKDF (reference sequence). Trimming removed 3 bases from V and 9 bases from J; junction bases left unmatched: 8. Regarding the study as a whole: Reportedly, melanoma neoantigen-specific CD4+ T cells showed varied differentiation states.

Specimen: peripheral blood. This receptor was taken from a human donor with melanoma. The chain recombines TRBV15 with TRBJ2-1, with 10 bases lining up with TRBD2. CDR3 region: CATSRGGASGSEQFF. The CDR3 nucleotides read TGTGCCACCAGCAGGGGGGGGGCTAGCGGGAGTGAGCAGTTCTTC. Complete variable domain (other parts from reference TRBV15 and TRBJ2-1): DAMVIQNPRYQVTQFGKPVTLSCSQTLNHNVMYWYQQKSSQAPKLLFHYYDKDFNNEADTPDNFQSRRPNTSFCFLDIRSPGLGDTAMYLCATSRGGASGSEQFFGPGTRLTVL.